This is a list of T cell receptor beta chains from one sample in a study of identical twins. MiXCR, applied by TCRdb to the 5' RACE reads, yields one record per CDR3 protein. The data show hundreds of thousands of distinct CDR3 sequences, around a sixth seen once. These same records also appear under a second study, on T cells expressing NK-cell markers.

Source material: PBMCs. The receptor source for this set is a woman aged 18-29 years in good health. Both conserved end residues are part of each CDR3. Fields, in order: clone size, D gene, V gene, J gene, CDR3 DNA, CDR3 protein. The D gene is left open where the match is weak. Some rows mark clone size as missing; the rest say once, few, many or name a class of expanded clone.

size: few; D: TRBD2; V: TRBV29-1; J: TRBJ2-1; DNA: TGCAGCGTTGAAGACCCGCGGGAGCTCTACAATGAGCAGTTCTTC; CDR3: CSVEDPRELYNEQFF
size: .; D: .; V: TRBV12-3/TRBV12-4; J: TRBJ2-7; DNA: TGTGCCAGCAGTCTTTTGGGGGGCGGGAGTCCGTACGAGCAGTACTTC; CDR3: CASSLLGGGSPYEQYF
size: .; D: .; V: TRBV5-1; J: TRBJ1-1; DNA: TGCGCCAGCAGCTTGGATCGTCCGTATGAAGCTTTCTTT; CDR3: CASSLDRPYEAFF
size: .; D: .; V: TRBV6-2/TRBV6-3; J: TRBJ2-1; DNA: TGTGCCAGCAGTTCCATGACAAAGGAAGCTGATGAGCAGTTCTTC; CDR3: CASSSMTKEADEQFF
size: .; D: .; V: TRBV20-1; J: TRBJ1-2; DNA: TGCAGTGCTAGAATCCAGGGAAACTATGGCTACACCTTC; CDR3: CSARIQGNYGYTF
size: .; D: TRBD2; V: TRBV7-9; J: TRBJ2-7; DNA: TGTGCCAGCAGCTTGGCGCCAAGCGGGAGGGGGCCCTACGAGCAGTACTTC; CDR3: CASSLAPSGRGPYEQYF
size: few; D: .; V: TRBV20-1; J: TRBJ2-2; DNA: TGCAGTGCTAGAAAGCGGAGCGGGGAGCTGTTTTTT; CDR3: CSARKRSGELFF
size: few; D: .; V: TRBV20-1; J: TRBJ2-1; DNA: TGCAGTGCTAGATACCCAGACAATGAGCAGTTCTTC; CDR3: CSARYPDNEQFF
size: .; D: TRBD1; V: TRBV18; J: TRBJ1-2; DNA: TGTGCCAGCTCACCACCACAGGGGGTCTATGGCTACACCTTC; CDR3: CASSPPQGVYGYTF
size: few; D: TRBD2; V: TRBV5-1; J: TRBJ2-3; DNA: TGCGCCAGCAGCAACACCGGGACTAGCGGCACAGATACGCAGTATTTT; CDR3: CASSNTGTSGTDTQYF
size: many; D: .; V: TRBV20-1; J: TRBJ2-1; DNA: TGCAGTGCCCCGTACCTCCGTGACAATGAGCAGTTCTTC; CDR3: CSAPYLRDNEQFF
size: many; D: .; V: TRBV20-1; J: TRBJ1-3; DNA: TGCAGTGCTAGAGACAGGGGCGTAAACACCATATATTTT; CDR3: CSARDRGVNTIYF
size: .; D: TRBD2; V: TRBV7-3; J: TRBJ2-1; DNA: TGTGCCAGCAGCTCGTCGGGGGGTTGGGGTGAGCAGTTCTTC; CDR3: CASSSSGGWGEQFF
size: .; D: TRBD1; V: TRBV5-1; J: TRBJ2-2; DNA: TGCGCCAGCAGCGTGACAGGGGCCCCGAACACCGGGGAGCTGTTTTTT; CDR3: CASSVTGAPNTGELFF
size: few; D: TRBD2; V: TRBV19; J: TRBJ2-3; DNA: TGTGCCAGTAGTTACTCTAGCGGGAGCACAGATACGCAGTATTTT; CDR3: CASSYSSGSTDTQYF
size: many; D: .; V: TRBV5-1; J: TRBJ1-1; DNA: TGTGCCAGCAGCTTAGATAGGCAGAACACTGAAGCTTTCTTT; CDR3: CASSLDRQNTEAFF
size: .; D: .; V: TRBV24-1; J: TRBJ2-5; DNA: TGTGCCACCAGTAGGGCCGGGGTAGAGACCCAGTACTTC; CDR3: CATSRAGVETQYF
size: few; D: TRBD1; V: TRBV15; J: TRBJ2-5; DNA: TGTGCCACCAGCAGAGGGGGGACAGGGGCCCAAGAGACCCAGTACTTC; CDR3: CATSRGGTGAQETQYF
size: few; D: TRBD2; V: TRBV20-1; J: TRBJ2-7; DNA: TGCAGTGCTAGCAAACTAGCGGGAGGACGCGAGCAGTACTTC; CDR3: CSASKLAGGREQYF
size: .; D: .; V: TRBV12-3/TRBV12-4; J: TRBJ2-2; DNA: TGTGCCAGCAGTAAGAACCCGGTCGGGGAGCTGTTTTTT; CDR3: CASSKNPVGELFF
size: .; D: TRBD1; V: TRBV12-3/TRBV12-4; J: TRBJ1-3; DNA: TGTGCCAGCAGTTTGGGGGACAGGGGAAACACCATATATTTT; CDR3: CASSLGDRGNTIYF
size: many; D: .; V: TRBV6-2/TRBV6-3; J: TRBJ2-1; DNA: TGTGCCAGCAGTAAGCTAGCAGAGCAGTTCTTC; CDR3: CASSKLAEQFF
size: few; D: .; V: TRBV6-4; J: TRBJ2-1; DNA: TGTGCCAGCAGTGACGTTTGGACGGTAAACAATGAGCAGTTCTTC; CDR3: CASSDVWTVNNEQFF
size: once; D: TRBD2; V: TRBV6-1; J: TRBJ2-3; DNA: TGTGCCAGCGCCTTTTTGATTCACGCGGGACTAGCGCCTAATACGCAGTATTTT; CDR3: CASAFLIHAGLAPNTQYF
size: many; D: .; V: TRBV12-3/TRBV12-4; J: TRBJ1-2; DNA: TGTGCCAGCAGCCTGGACATCTATGGCTACACCTTC; CDR3: CASSLDIYGYTF
size: .; D: .; V: TRBV4-3; J: TRBJ2-2; DNA: TGCGCCAGCAGCCTAGGGGAGACGAACACCGGGGAGCTGTTTTTT; CDR3: CASSLGETNTGELFF
size: .; D: TRBD1; V: TRBV3-1; J: TRBJ2-2; DNA: TGTGCCAGCGCTCTGTGGGGGACAGGATCAACCGGGGAGCTGTTTTTT; CDR3: CASALWGTGSTGELFF
size: .; D: .; V: TRBV12-3/TRBV12-4; J: TRBJ2-7; DNA: TGTGCCAGCAGTTTGAACCAGTTCTACGAGCAGTACTTC; CDR3: CASSLNQFYEQYF
size: .; D: .; V: TRBV5-1; J: TRBJ2-5; DNA: TGCGCCAGCAGCTTGTTGACAGCAAGCCAAGAGACCCAGTACTTC; CDR3: CASSLLTASQETQYF
size: .; D: TRBD2; V: TRBV4-3; J: TRBJ2-3; DNA: TGCGCCAGCAGCCAAGTAATGGGGACTAGCGGATACACAGATACGCAGTATTTT; CDR3: CASSQVMGTSGYTDTQYF
size: few; D: TRBD2; V: TRBV4-2; J: TRBJ2-3; DNA: TGTGCCAGCAGCCAAGATGTAGCGGGGGGGCCCCCAGATACGCAGTATTTT; CDR3: CASSQDVAGGPPDTQYF
size: few; D: .; V: TRBV4-3; J: TRBJ2-3; DNA: TGCGCCAGCAGCCAACCGGGTGCGGCAGATACGCAGTATTTT; CDR3: CASSQPGAADTQYF
size: .; D: TRBD1; V: TRBV5-1; J: TRBJ2-1; DNA: TGCGCCAGCAGTTGGGGTTCCGGGACAGGGGTTGGTGAGCAGTTCTTC; CDR3: CASSWGSGTGVGEQFF
size: few; D: .; V: TRBV12-5; J: TRBJ2-7; DNA: TGTGCTAGTGGCTCGACTAGTAACTCCTACGAGCAGTACTTC; CDR3: CASGSTSNSYEQYF
size: many; D: .; V: TRBV12-3/TRBV12-4; J: TRBJ1-1; DNA: TGTGCCAGCAGTTGGACGGAGATGAACACTGAAGCTTTCTTT; CDR3: CASSWTEMNTEAFF
size: few; D: .; V: TRBV6-2/TRBV6-3; J: TRBJ2-1; DNA: TGTGCCAGCAGCCTGGGCCAATATCATGAGCAGTTCTTC; CDR3: CASSLGQYHEQFF
size: .; D: TRBD2; V: TRBV2; J: TRBJ2-1; DNA: TGTGCCAGCAGTTACGGGACTAGCGGGAGGGGAGTTGTGCAGTTCTTC; CDR3: CASSYGTSGRGVVQFF
size: few; D: .; V: TRBV29-1; J: TRBJ2-7; DNA: TGCAGCGTTGACATCGGGTACGAGCAGTACTTC; CDR3: CSVDIGYEQYF
size: .; D: .; V: TRBV15; J: TRBJ2-1; DNA: TGTGCCACCAGCAGAGATCTATCGGAACGGGGAACGAAGCAGTTCTTC; CDR3: CATSRDLSERGTKQFF
size: once; D: .; V: TRBV6-1; J: TRBJ2-7; DNA: TGTGCCAGCAGTGAATCTCGGCGACGGGTTAGCTCCTACGAGCAGTACTTC; CDR3: CASSESRRRVSSYEQYF
size: .; D: .; V: TRBV15; J: TRBJ1-3; DNA: TGTGCCACCAGCGACCAAATCCCGGGGGCGTTCGGAAACACCATATATTTT; CDR3: CATSDQIPGAFGNTIYF
size: few; D: TRBD1; V: TRBV12-3/TRBV12-4; J: TRBJ2-7; DNA: TGTGCCAGCAGCAGGGGGACGGGGCAGCTCGTTACGCAGTACTTC; CDR3: CASSRGTGQLVTQYF